Listed below are T cell receptor beta chains from one sample, sequenced in a study of blood T cell repertoires in COVID-19. The table came from immunoSEQ multiplex PCR; TCRdb's copy has only in-frame clones and leaves some out. The data show roughly 220,000 clones, more than 65% seen once. Material for sequencing was peripheral blood. These receptors were collected from a woman between 40 and 55 years old who had recovered from COVID-19. The CDR3 runs from the conserved cysteine through the conserved F or W. D genes are given only for firm matches. Clone sizes are given selectively: once, few, many, or a class where the clone is expanded.

V gene,J gene,D gene,clone size,CDR3 DNA,CDR3 protein
TRBV19,TRBJ1-5,TRBD1,-,TGTGCCACTTTACTCAAAACAGGGGTCGGAGGCAATCAGCCCCAGCATTTT,CATLLKTGVGGNQPQHF
TRBV9,TRBJ1-3,TRBD1,-,TGTGCCAGCAGCGTATCAATAGGGGGCGATGGAAACACCATATATTTT,CASSVSIGGDGNTIYF
TRBV9,TRBJ1-2,TRBD1,-,TGTGCCAGCAGCGAATCAGGGACAGGGGGCTATGGCTACACCTTC,CASSESGTGGYGYTF
TRBV28,TRBJ1-2,TRBD1,few,TGTGCCAGCAGTTTCGGGCAGGGGGCAGGGTATGGCTACACCTTC,CASSFGQGAGYGYTF
TRBV29-1,TRBJ2-5,TRBD2,-,TGCAGCGTTGTGTGGGACTATTTCTTAGGGGAGACCCAGTACTTC,CSVVWDYFLGETQYF
TRBV27,TRBJ1-1,-,-,TGTGCCAGCAGTTTATCGCAGGGTATGGGGGAAGCTTTCTTT,CASSLSQGMGEAFF
TRBV3-1/TRBV3-2,TRBJ2-1,-,-,TGTGCCAGCAGCCAAGATCAGACTTTCAATGAGCAGTTCTTC,CASSQDQTFNEQFF
TRBV19,TRBJ1-4,TRBD1,-,TGTGCCAGTAATCACGGACAGGGAAATAATGAAAAACTGTTTTTT,CASNHGQGNNEKLFF
TRBV2,TRBJ2-5,-,-,TGTGCCAGCAGGACGACACGAAGTTTCCAAGAGACCCAGTACTTC,CASRTTRSFQETQYF
TRBV4-3,TRBJ2-7,TRBD2,few,TGCGCCAGCAGCCAGTTAGCGGGGAGCTCCTACGAGCAGTACTTC,CASSQLAGSSYEQYF
TRBV5-1,TRBJ1-3,-,once,TGCGCCAGCAGCTTCGAGTCTTCAAGCTCTGGAAACACCATATATTTT,CASSFESSSSGNTIYF
TRBV10-3,TRBJ2-6,TRBD1,once,TGTGCCACTCGGCCCGGGACAGGGTTCTCTGGGGCCAACATCCTGACTTTC,CATRPGTGFSGANILTF
TRBV5-1,TRBJ1-2,TRBD1,-,TGCGCCAGCAGCCTCGGGACAGGGGGGTCCTATGGCTACACCTTC,CASSLGTGGSYGYTF
TRBV6-6,TRBJ1-2,-,-,TGTGCCAGCAGTTCCCTATATAAAGAAGCTAACTATGGCTACACCTTC,CASSSLYKEANYGYTF
TRBV19,TRBJ1-5,TRBD1,-,TGTGCCAGTAGTGTGACAGGGGTCGATCAGCCCCAGCATTTT,CASSVTGVDQPQHF
TRBV9,TRBJ2-1,TRBD2,-,TGTGCCAGCAGCAGCTGGACTAGCCCAGAGGGTGAGCAGTTCTTC,CASSSWTSPEGEQFF
TRBV7-2,TRBJ1-5,TRBD1,few,TGTGCCAGCAGCCCGACAGGGGGCTATCAGCCCCAGCATTTT,CASSPTGGYQPQHF
TRBV5-1,TRBJ1-1,TRBD1,-,TGCGCCAGCAGCTCCCGGGACAGGGAAGAGAGGACTGAAGCTTTCTTT,CASSSRDREERTEAFF
TRBV12-3/TRBV12-4,TRBJ2-5,-,once,TGTGCCAGCAGCAACAGGCTTCTTATGTACTTC,CASSNRLLMYF
TRBV9,TRBJ1-1,TRBD1,-,TGTGCCAGCAGCGTTGACAGGGGGCAAGGTGAAGCTTTCTTT,CASSVDRGQGEAFF
TRBV10-3,TRBJ1-2,TRBD1,-,TGTGCCATCAGGGCCGATAAACTGACAGGGAACTATGGCTACACCTTC,CAIRADKLTGNYGYTF
TRBV30,TRBJ2-7,TRBD2,-,TGTGCCTGGAGGACTAGCGGGGGGCTTGGTCAGTACTTC,CAWRTSGGLGQYF
TRBV4-2,TRBJ1-2,-,-,TGTGCCAGCAGCCAAGACCCGTTGAGAGCCCTCTATGGCTACACCTTC,CASSQDPLRALYGYTF
TRBV29-1,TRBJ2-5,TRBD2,-,TGCAGCGTTGGGGTTGGACTAGCGGGATGGCAAGAGACCCAGTACTTC,CSVGVGLAGWQETQYF
TRBV7-2,TRBJ2-5,-,few,TGTGCCAGCAGCTTAGTATCCTCGGGGGAGACCCAGTACTTC,CASSLVSSGETQYF
TRBV7-8,TRBJ2-2,-,-,TGTGCCAGCAGCTTAGAGGCAGGCGCCAACACCGGGGAGCTGTTTTTT,CASSLEAGANTGELFF
TRBV6-6,TRBJ1-2,-,-,TGTGCCAGCAGTGGGGGGGCCCCCAACTATGGCTACACCTTC,CASSGGAPNYGYTF
TRBV7-6,TRBJ1-4,-,-,TGTGCCAGCAGCTTAATCTACGGGGAAAAACTGTTTTTT,CASSLIYGEKLFF
TRBV5-1,TRBJ2-7,-,-,TGCGCCAGCAGCTTCCGGGAGTTCTACGAGCAGTACTTC,CASSFREFYEQYF
TRBV7-2,TRBJ1-1,-,-,TGTGCCAGCATCAAAACCGGGGGGACTTCCACTGAAGCTTTCTTT,CASIKTGGTSTEAFF
TRBV7-9,TRBJ1-3,-,-,TGTGCCAGCAGCTTAGCAGGGGCAAACACCATATATTTT,CASSLAGANTIYF
TRBV7-2,TRBJ1-2,TRBD1,-,TGTGCCAGCAGCGTTCGGCAGGGGGCGGATGGCTACACCTTC,CASSVRQGADGYTF
TRBV24-1,TRBJ2-6,-,-,TGTGCCACCAGTGCGCCGGTCTCTGGGGCCAACGTCCTGACTTTC,CATSAPVSGANVLTF
TRBV2,TRBJ2-7,TRBD1,few,TGTGCCAGCAGTGAATCTGGGACAGTCTCCTACGAGCAGTACTTC,CASSESGTVSYEQYF
TRBV7-2,TRBJ2-3,TRBD2,-,TGTGCCAGCAGCCAAGGGACTAGCGAGGCCACAGATACGCAGTATTTT,CASSQGTSEATDTQYF
TRBV12-2,TRBJ1-6,-,-,TGTGCAAGTCGCTTAGACCGCGGACTCAAGAATTCACCCCTCCACTTT,CASRLDRGLKNSPLHF
TRBV11-3,TRBJ1-1,-,few,TGTGCCAGCAGCCAACCCGGGAACACTGAAGCTTTCTTT,CASSQPGNTEAFF
TRBV5-4,TRBJ1-1,-,-,TGTGCCAGCAGCTATGACAGGAACACTGAAGCTTTCTTT,CASSYDRNTEAFF
TRBV3-1/TRBV3-2,TRBJ1-1,-,-,TGTGCCAGCAGCCAAGAGAGGGCTGAAGCTTTCTTT,CASSQERAEAFF
TRBV19,TRBJ1-2,TRBD1,-,TGTGCCACAACGTCCTGGACAGGACCCTATGGCTACACCTTC,CATTSWTGPYGYTF
TRBV5-3,TRBJ2-4,TRBD2,-,TGTGCCAGAAGCTTGTCTAGCGGGGGCCCCAAAAACATTCAGTACTTC,CARSLSSGGPKNIQYF
TRBV4-3,TRBJ1-2,-,-,TGCGCCAGCAGCCAAGACGGGCAGGGCGCCTATGGCTACACCTTC,CASSQDGQGAYGYTF
TRBV28,TRBJ1-2,-,-,TGTGCCAGCAGTCCCCCTGACAGGAGCTATGGCTACACCTTC,CASSPPDRSYGYTF
TRBV27,TRBJ2-6,-,-,TGTGCCAGCAGTTTTTGGGGGGCTGGGGCCAACGTCCTGACTTTC,CASSFWGAGANVLTF
TRBV6-6,TRBJ2-2,-,-,TGTGCCAGCAGTTACCCGGGACAGAACACCGGGGAGCTGTTTTTT,CASSYPGQNTGELFF
TRBV6-6,TRBJ2-7,TRBD1,-,TGTGCCAGCACCATTAACAGGGGTGGCGAGCAGTACTTC,CASTINRGGEQYF
TRBV27,TRBJ2-6,-,-,TGTGCCAGCAGTTTTGGATCGGGGTCTGGGGCCAACGTCCTGACTTTC,CASSFGSGSGANVLTF
TRBV5-1,TRBJ2-5,TRBD2,-,TGCGCCAGCAGCTCCGGGCAAGCGGGGGGTCAAGAGACCCAGTACTTC,CASSSGQAGGQETQYF
TRBV18,TRBJ2-5,TRBD2,-,TGTGCCAGCTCACCCAGAGTACCTAGCGGGGGGGCCGGAGAGACCCAGTACTTC,CASSPRVPSGGAGETQYF
TRBV3-1/TRBV3-2,TRBJ2-5,TRBD2,-,TGTGCCAGCAGCCCGACTAGCGGGGGGCCGGGGGAGACCCAGTACTTC,CASSPTSGGPGETQYF
TRBV6-2/TRBV6-3,TRBJ2-1,-,-,TGTGCCAGCAGTTATTGGGTAGCGACAAACAATGAGCAGTTCTTC,CASSYWVATNNEQFF
TRBV6-5,TRBJ2-1,TRBD1,-,TGTGCCAGCAGTTTCTCAGGGGGACCCTACAATGAGCAGTTCTTC,CASSFSGGPYNEQFF
TRBV6-2/TRBV6-3,TRBJ1-2,-,-,TGTGCCAGCAGTCCAGTGGTATTGGAGGGCTACACCTTC,CASSPVVLEGYTF
TRBV6-2/TRBV6-3,TRBJ1-5,-,-,TGTGCCAGCAGTACCCAGATGGGTTCACCCACTAAACAGCCCCAGCATTTT,CASSTQMGSPTKQPQHF
TRBV29-1,TRBJ1-1,-,-,TGCAGCGCCGTAACAGGGTGGGTGAACACTGAAGCTTTCTTT,CSAVTGWVNTEAFF
TRBV18,TRBJ2-1,-,-,TGTGCCAGCGGTCCCAGGGTAAGGCTGGACAATGAGCAGTTCTTC,CASGPRVRLDNEQFF